This T cell receptor (beta chain) was sequenced for a study of memory CD4+ T cells and cytomegalovirus serostatus. Trimming cost V 11 bases and J 0 bases, with 7 bases left between them. Germline lookup yields CDR1 MNHNS and CDR2 SASEGT. This CDR3 region has 11 residues. The sort gate was single viable CD3+CD4+CD8-CD45RO+ cells for memory CD4+ T cells. This table comes from immunoSEQ multiplex PCR, and its TCRdb copy is limited to in-frame clones, with some not included. The sample lists 25,000 to 40,000 clones; around 74% were seen once. The V call is TRBV6-1, the J call TRBJ1-2; D gene unclear. Sequenced: memory CD4+ T cells from blood. The TCR comes from an adult in good health and CMV-seronegative. Some clones in this sample may be carry-over from other donors' samples. The DNA for the CDR3 is TGTGCCGGATCGACTAACTATGGCTACACCTTC. Translating gives CAGSTNYGYTF.